This TCR beta chain was recovered during a study of control samples from healthy donors and cancer patients. TCRdb's copy holds only in-frame clones and misses some; the assay was immunoSEQ multiplex PCR. The table records under 85,000 clones, roughly 93% of them present only once. V lost 4 bases, J lost 0 bases, and 10 bases lay in between. Germline V lookup: CDR1 MNHEY, CDR2 SMNVEV (reference sequence). There are 14 residues in the CDR3. Sequencing was done on a sample of PBMCs. The chain carries TRBV27 and TRBJ2-7; D is possibly TRBD2 (5 bases). The source of this sequence is a woman aged 35 to 49 with lung cancer. The CDR3 protein is CASSSTGSSYEQYF. In nucleotides, the CDR3 is TGTGCCAGCAGTTCGACGGGGAGCTCCTACGAGCAGTACTTC.